This T cell receptor (delta chain) was observed in a study of delta chains in infants with herpesvirus infections. Study-level information: A Ugandan infant cohort was followed from birth for primary CMV. Infants infected with CMV after birth were searched for public fetal Vdelta1/Vgamma8 clonotype.

The CDR3 contains 18 residues. The trim removed 4 bases at V and 0 bases at J, leaving 13 bases unmatched. The germline gives CDR1 TSWWSYY, CDR2 QGS. Gamma-chain- and delta-chain-specific primers converted PBMC RNA into TCR cDNA. TCRdb called clones from the RT-PCR reads again using CATT. The sample comprises fewer than 2,000 delta-chain clones, around 30% of which are singletons, and roughly 9.6% rests with the top ten. Study-wide findings and caveats: The public clonotype appeared only at the first post-infection time point.

As concerns this clone: Antigen unknown.

Sequenced here: peripheral blood, sampled at time point 1 of longitudinal follow-up. This clonotype originated in a human donor who was a Ugandan infant, either HIV-exposed or HIV-unexposed (not recorded which). The chain has TRDV1 and TRDJ1, with 8 nucleotides matching TRDD3. CDR3 protein: CALGARYWGPLYTDKLIF. CDR3 coding DNA: TGTGCTCTTGGGGCACGGTACTGGGGGCCTTTGTACACCGATAAACTCATCTTT.